The next 3 T cell receptor beta chains were all read from a single sample in a study of radiotherapy plus CTLA-4 blockade in lung cancer. Generated by immunoSEQ multiplex PCR, the TCRdb table keeps only in-frame clones and is missing some. This table holds approximately 83,000 clones, 78% found once. Specimen: peripheral blood, collected from a patient treated with radiotherapy plus ipilimumab. The receptor source for this set is a human donor with non-small cell lung cancer who had a partial response to radiotherapy plus ipilimumab. Some clones in this sample may be carry-over from other donors' samples.

This clone was counted once. V usage is TRBV14 and J usage is TRBJ2-1; 13 bases agree with TRBD2. Germline V gene lookup returns CDR1 SGHDN and CDR2 FVKESK. The CDR3 sequence is 15 residues long. With 3 bases clipped from V and 9 bases from J, the junction kept 5 bases outside the gene matches. The CDR3 spells CASSHTSGGAGEQFF. The CDR3, as DNA: TGTGCCAGCAGCCATACTAGCGGGGGGGCCGGTGAGCAGTTCTTC.

This clone occurred once. This chain joins TRBV19 and TRBJ2-6; TRBD1 aligns across 10 bases. The CDR3 totals 16 residues. CDR1 is LNHDA and CDR2 is SQIVND in the germline V gene (reference sequence). With V trimmed by 11 bases and J by 3 bases, 10 bases remained unmatched. The CDR3 region has the DNA TGTGCCGCCGGGACAGGGGTTTATTTTGGGGCCAACGTCCTGACTTTC. This encodes CAAGTGVYFGANVLTF.

By its share, this clone is medium-sized. The CDR3 loop is CASSYTGATEAFF. CDR3 bases: TGTGCCAGCTCCTATACAGGGGCCACTGAAGCTTTCTTT. The chain carries TRBV27 and TRBJ1-1, with TRBD1 matching over 7 bases. The CDR3 has 13 amino acids. Per germline, CDR1 MNHEY and CDR2 SMNVEV (reference sequence). The junction had 7 bases not matched to a gene; V was cut back by 8 bases and J by 4 bases.